The rows below give T cell receptor beta chains drawn from one sample of a study of human T cells and chemical hapten exposure. TCRdb called the RACE reads again in MiXCR, with one record for every CDR3 protein. The sample has about 110,000 distinct CDR3 sequences, roughly 12% seen once; the top ten hold roughly 1.5%. Sequencing was performed on whole blood, taken in connection with sensitization to the hapten diphenylcyclopropenone (DPC). These receptor sequences come from a woman aged 50 to 60 with alopecia areata. Some clones in this sample may be carry-over from other donors' samples. Both conserved end residues are part of each CDR3. Fields, in order: V gene, J gene, CDR3 protein.

V gene: TRBV6-6
J gene: TRBJ2-7
CDR3 protein: CASSYDLRQVQYF

V gene: TRBV4-1
J gene: TRBJ2-5
CDR3 protein: CASSLQSPGKETQYF

V gene: TRBV20-1
J gene: TRBJ2-2
CDR3 protein: CSASPAGVAGELFF

V gene: TRBV5-1
J gene: TRBJ2-3
CDR3 protein: CASSLEGWGTDTQYF

V gene: TRBV7-8
J gene: TRBJ1-3
CDR3 protein: CASSLEGFSGNTIYF

V gene: TRBV11-2
J gene: TRBJ1-1
CDR3 protein: CASSLDLTGTGRIF

V gene: TRBV5-4
J gene: TRBJ2-1
CDR3 protein: CASSLGGRPSYNEQFF

V gene: TRBV20-1
J gene: TRBJ1-4
CDR3 protein: CSAVGRYPSENEKLFF

V gene: TRBV6-1
J gene: TRBJ1-2
CDR3 protein: CASSGGGSDRRDNYGYTF

V gene: TRBV28
J gene: TRBJ2-7
CDR3 protein: CASSSLGLVDEQYF

V gene: TRBV28
J gene: TRBJ2-7
CDR3 protein: CASSFGRWNRSYEQYF

V gene: TRBV6-5
J gene: TRBJ1-2
CDR3 protein: CASSYLGQGYTF

V gene: TRBV18
J gene: TRBJ1-6
CDR3 protein: CASSPPIGVGSPLHF

V gene: TRBV5-1
J gene: TRBJ2-7
CDR3 protein: CASSLTGGSHEQYF

V gene: TRBV7-2
J gene: TRBJ1-5
CDR3 protein: CASSLVQGNQPQHF

V gene: TRBV20-1
J gene: TRBJ2-2
CDR3 protein: CSASRGGIIAGELFF

V gene: TRBV11-2
J gene: TRBJ2-1
CDR3 protein: CASSWPGGYEQFF

V gene: TRBV12-3/TRBV12-4
J gene: TRBJ1-1
CDR3 protein: CASIRGQGEAFF

V gene: TRBV7-9
J gene: TRBJ1-1
CDR3 protein: CASSFQGARTEAFF

V gene: TRBV10-2
J gene: TRBJ1-4
CDR3 protein: CASGQGLNLDEKLFF

V gene: TRBV2
J gene: TRBJ1-6
CDR3 protein: CASSLTGNSPLHF

V gene: TRBV7-8
J gene: TRBJ1-6
CDR3 protein: CASSLGDRGKSPLHF

V gene: TRBV6-5
J gene: TRBJ2-5
CDR3 protein: CASSIQETQYF

V gene: TRBV6-5
J gene: TRBJ1-4
CDR3 protein: CASSYTDRGHEKLFF

V gene: TRBV6-1
J gene: TRBJ2-3
CDR3 protein: CASRGGTSLPDTQYF

V gene: TRBV5-1
J gene: TRBJ1-1
CDR3 protein: CASSFNGEKAFF

V gene: TRBV5-1
J gene: TRBJ2-1
CDR3 protein: CASSPRTSGYSYNEQFF

V gene: TRBV20-1
J gene: TRBJ2-7
CDR3 protein: CSAAGTSSMAYF

V gene: TRBV15
J gene: TRBJ2-2
CDR3 protein: CATSRAATSNTGELFF

V gene: TRBV29-1
J gene: TRBJ2-2
CDR3 protein: CSAGHRVTGELFF

V gene: TRBV20-1
J gene: TRBJ2-7
CDR3 protein: CSAPPGTQPYEQYF

V gene: TRBV20-1
J gene: TRBJ1-1
CDR3 protein: CWGGENTEAFF

V gene: TRBV12-2
J gene: TRBJ2-7
CDR3 protein: CASRLCGAISSYEQYF

V gene: TRBV18
J gene: TRBJ2-4
CDR3 protein: CASSPPGTVNIQYF